Listed below are T cell receptor beta chains from one sample, sequenced in a study of regulatory T cells in long-lasting Graves disease. TCRdb re-derived calls from the multiplex PCR reads in MiXCR, one entry per CDR3 protein. The data contain more than 300,000 distinct CDR3 sequences, roughly a sixth of them seen just once; the ten biggest clones take up about a fifth. This sample comprised peripheral blood mononuclear cells (PBMCs), obtained at new diagnosis, from a patient treated with antithyroid drugs. The receptors here all came from a female donor with Graves disease. Both conserved end residues are part of each CDR3. D genes are given only for firm matches. Not all rows give a size; the values are once, few, many and, for expanded clones, a class.

D: TRBD1; J: TRBJ2-1; V: TRBV5-1; size: many; DNA: TGCGCCAGCAGCCGCAAAAACCGGGACAGCCCCAATGAGCAGTTCTTC; CDR3: CASSRKNRDSPNEQFF
D: TRBD1; J: TRBJ2-1; V: TRBV28; size: many; DNA: TGTGCCAGCAGTTCCCTGACAGGGTGGGGCAATGAGCAGTTCTTC; CDR3: CASSSLTGWGNEQFF
D: TRBD1; J: TRBJ2-1; V: TRBV19; size: few; DNA: TGTGCCAGTAGTAGAGCCCGGGACAGATACAATGAGCAGTTCTTC; CDR3: CASSRARDRYNEQFF
D: TRBD2; J: TRBJ2-5; V: TRBV7-9; size: many; DNA: TGTGCCAGCAGCCAAAACAGCGGGAGGAGTTTTGAGACCCAGTACTTC; CDR3: CASSQNSGRSFETQYF
D: .; J: TRBJ2-1; V: TRBV9; size: once; DNA: TGTGCCAGCAGCGACCGGCAGACCTACAATCAGCAGTTCTTC; CDR3: CASSDRQTYNQQFF
D: .; J: TRBJ2-5; V: TRBV19; size: many; DNA: TGTGCCAGTAGTATAGGTGGGGGGGCCGGTTCCTACCAAGAGACCCAGTACTTC; CDR3: CASSIGGGAGSYQETQYF
D: .; J: TRBJ1-3; V: TRBV7-2; size: many; DNA: TGTGCCAGCAGCACAAGGGGCTCTGGAAACACCATATATTTT; CDR3: CASSTRGSGNTIYF
D: .; J: TRBJ2-5; V: TRBV7-9; size: .; DNA: TGTGCCATACGAGGTACCCGACAAGGACAAGAGACCCAGTACTTC; CDR3: CAIRGTRQGQETQYF
D: .; J: TRBJ1-5; V: TRBV7-9; size: many; DNA: TGTGCCAGCAGCCCCACCGGGGAACGCGGGCCCCAGCATTTT; CDR3: CASSPTGERGPQHF
D: .; J: TRBJ2-3; V: TRBV7-2; size: many; DNA: TGTGCCGGCAGCCCCCGGCCCCCCTGGGGAACGCAGTATTTT; CDR3: CAGSPRPPWGTQYF
D: .; J: TRBJ2-3; V: TRBV5-1; size: many; DNA: TGCGCCAGCAGCCCAGACGGACGGCCTTCTAGCACAGATACGCAGTATTTT; CDR3: CASSPDGRPSSTDTQYF
D: TRBD1; J: TRBJ2-7; V: TRBV12-3/TRBV12-4; size: many; DNA: TGTGCCAGCAGCCTCGGACAGGGGCGCCCATACGAGCAGTACTTC; CDR3: CASSLGQGRPYEQYF
D: TRBD1; J: TRBJ1-1; V: TRBV12-3/TRBV12-4; size: many; DNA: TGTGCCAGCAGTTCCCGGACAGGGGGGAACACTGAAGCTTTCTTT; CDR3: CASSSRTGGNTEAFF
D: .; J: TRBJ1-2; V: TRBV7-9; size: many; DNA: TGTGCCAGCAGCTTGGCCGGATACTATGGCTACACCTTC; CDR3: CASSLAGYYGYTF
D: TRBD2; J: TRBJ2-7; V: TRBV6-5; size: many; DNA: TGTGCCAGCAGTTACTCGACCGGGAGGCGCTACGAGCAGTACTTC; CDR3: CASSYSTGRRYEQYF
D: .; J: TRBJ1-1; V: TRBV12-3/TRBV12-4; size: many; DNA: TGTGCCAGCAGGGGATTCTCAACTGAAGCTTTCTTT; CDR3: CASRGFSTEAFF
D: .; J: TRBJ2-2; V: TRBV5-1; size: many; DNA: TGCGCCAGCAGCTACTCATATGTGAGGGACACCGGGGAGCTGTTTTTT; CDR3: CASSYSYVRDTGELFF
D: TRBD2; J: TRBJ2-1; V: TRBV20-1; size: .; DNA: TGCAGCGGCATTAGCGGGTCCTACAATGAACAGTTCTTC; CDR3: CSGISGSYNEQFF
D: .; J: TRBJ2-5; V: TRBV20-1; size: .; DNA: TGCAGTGCTACCAGCGGGCAAGAGACCCAGTACTTC; CDR3: CSATSGQETQYF
D: TRBD2; J: TRBJ2-5; V: TRBV30; size: many; DNA: TGTGCCTGGAGCGGAGGGACTAGCGCAGAGACCCAGTACTTC; CDR3: CAWSGGTSAETQYF
D: .; J: TRBJ2-7; V: TRBV5-4; size: many; DNA: TGTGCCAGCAGCGGGCGAACGGGCGATGCCTACGAGCAGTACTTC; CDR3: CASSGRTGDAYEQYF
D: .; J: TRBJ1-2; V: TRBV6-2/TRBV6-3; size: few; DNA: TGTGCCAGCAGTGTTGGCAACCACTATGGCTACACCTTC; CDR3: CASSVGNHYGYTF
D: .; J: TRBJ1-2; V: TRBV12-3/TRBV12-4; size: many; DNA: TGTGCCAGCAGTCCACTCCGGGGGGGGCGCGTCTATGGCTACACCTTC; CDR3: CASSPLRGGRVYGYTF
D: .; J: TRBJ2-1; V: TRBV15; size: many; DNA: TGTGCCACCAGCAGAGAGGGGGTTTACAATGAGCAGTTCTTC; CDR3: CATSREGVYNEQFF
D: TRBD2; J: TRBJ2-2; V: TRBV4-1; size: few; DNA: TGCGCCAGCAGCCTACGGACTAGCGGGAGGAACGGGGAGCTGTTTTTT; CDR3: CASSLRTSGRNGELFF
D: .; J: TRBJ1-1; V: TRBV6-1; size: many; DNA: TGTGCCAGCAGGCGGGGGTTCGGGAACACTGAAGCTTTCTTT; CDR3: CASRRGFGNTEAFF
D: .; J: TRBJ2-2; V: TRBV12-3/TRBV12-4; size: many; DNA: TGTGCCAGCAGTCCTACCAAACGAACCGGGGAGCTGTTTTTT; CDR3: CASSPTKRTGELFF
D: TRBD1; J: TRBJ1-1; V: TRBV18; size: .; DNA: TGTGCCAGCTCCCTAGCCGGGACAGGGGACACTGAAGCTTTCTTT; CDR3: CASSLAGTGDTEAFF
D: TRBD2; J: TRBJ2-1; V: TRBV12-3/TRBV12-4; size: many; DNA: TGTGCCAGCAGTTTCTCGTCTGGACTAGCGGGAGGGCAAGTCTTC; CDR3: CASSFSSGLAGGQVF
D: .; J: TRBJ2-3; V: TRBV9; size: few; DNA: TGTGCCAGCAGCGTAGCTGGGGTGGTAGATACGCAGTATTTT; CDR3: CASSVAGVVDTQYF
D: .; J: TRBJ2-5; V: TRBV29-1; size: few; DNA: TGCAGCGTCGTGGATAACCAAGAGACCCAGTACTTC; CDR3: CSVVDNQETQYF
D: TRBD1; J: TRBJ1-6; V: TRBV4-1; size: .; DNA: TGCGCCAGCAGCCAAGAGGGGGACAGGGTCGGTTCACCCCTCCACTTT; CDR3: CASSQEGDRVGSPLHF
D: .; J: TRBJ1-1; V: TRBV7-2; size: few; DNA: TGTGCCAGCAGTTTACAGGCTAGCACTGGAGCTTTCTTT; CDR3: CASSLQASTGAFF
D: .; J: TRBJ2-5; V: TRBV12-3/TRBV12-4; size: many; DNA: TGTGCCAGCAGCCTACAGGATCTTGGGACCCAGTACTTC; CDR3: CASSLQDLGTQYF
D: TRBD1; J: TRBJ1-3; V: TRBV30; size: .; DNA: TGTGCCTGGAGTGACACAGGGGCTGCAGGAAACACCATATATTTT; CDR3: CAWSDTGAAGNTIYF
D: TRBD2; J: TRBJ2-1; V: TRBV2; size: many; DNA: TGTGCCAGCAGACAGACTAGCGGGAGCCCCATGTACAATGAGCAGTTCTTC; CDR3: CASRQTSGSPMYNEQFF
D: TRBD2; J: TRBJ2-4; V: TRBV29-1; size: .; DNA: TGCAGCGTTGTGACTCCCGGGAGGGGAGCCAAAAACATTCAGTACTTC; CDR3: CSVVTPGRGAKNIQYF
D: .; J: TRBJ1-3; V: TRBV20-1; size: few; DNA: TGCAGTGCGTACGGGGACTCTGGAAACACCATATATTTT; CDR3: CSAYGDSGNTIYF
D: .; J: TRBJ1-6; V: TRBV5-1; size: many; DNA: TGCGCCAGCAGCTTGACAGGAGCTAATTCACCCCTCCACTTT; CDR3: CASSLTGANSPLHF
D: .; J: TRBJ2-4; V: TRBV6-1; size: many; DNA: TGTGCCAGCAGTATCAGGAGGGGAGAACTGACCAAAAACATTCAGTACTTC; CDR3: CASSIRRGELTKNIQYF
D: .; J: TRBJ2-3; V: TRBV6-1; size: .; DNA: TGTGCCAGCAGCCCTCTGGGGGGGCCGGAAGATACGCAGTATTTT; CDR3: CASSPLGGPEDTQYF
D: .; J: TRBJ2-1; V: TRBV28; size: .; DNA: TGTGCCAGCAGGACAAATCAGGGTCCGTATCACAATGAGCAGTTCTTC; CDR3: CASRTNQGPYHNEQFF
D: .; J: TRBJ1-1; V: TRBV4-3; size: .; DNA: TGCGCCAGCAGCCAAGATAGGGCCCCAGTTACTCCTATGAACACTGAAGCTTTCTTT; CDR3: CASSQDRAPVTPMNTEAFF
D: TRBD2; J: TRBJ2-2; V: TRBV7-8; size: many; DNA: TGTGCCAGCAGCCATGGGGTAGGCGGGAGTTTGGATAACACCGGGGAGCTGTTTTTT; CDR3: CASSHGVGGSLDNTGELFF
D: TRBD2; J: TRBJ2-3; V: TRBV6-1; size: many; DNA: TGTGCCAGCAGCCCTGGACTAGCGGGGAGCACAGATACGCAGTATTTT; CDR3: CASSPGLAGSTDTQYF
D: TRBD1; J: TRBJ1-1; V: TRBV7-3; size: many; DNA: TGTGCCAGCAGCTTGTCAGGGGGGGATAACACTGAAGCTTTCTTT; CDR3: CASSLSGGDNTEAFF
D: .; J: TRBJ2-3; V: TRBV7-9; size: once; DNA: TGTGCCAGCAGCTTAGGCCTAGAGAAAACAGATACGCAGTATTTT; CDR3: CASSLGLEKTDTQYF
D: .; J: TRBJ1-2; V: TRBV2; size: few; DNA: TGTGCCAGCAGGGCCCCCGGGGGGGACGGCTACACCTTC; CDR3: CASRAPGGDGYTF
D: .; J: TRBJ2-3; V: TRBV4-1; size: many; DNA: TGCGCCAGCAGCCAAGTGGCGCGGAGCAGCACAGATACGCAGTATTTT; CDR3: CASSQVARSSTDTQYF
D: TRBD1; J: TRBJ1-2; V: TRBV11-2; size: .; DNA: TGTGCCAGCGGACAGGGGGGCTACACCTTC; CDR3: CASGQGGYTF
D: .; J: TRBJ1-1; V: TRBV20-1; size: many; DNA: TGCAGTGCTAAGTTGAGGAACACTGAAGCTTTCTTT; CDR3: CSAKLRNTEAFF
D: .; J: TRBJ2-1; V: TRBV11-2; size: many; DNA: TGTGCCAGCAGCACCCGGGCAGATAGCTCCTACAATGAGCAGTTCTTC; CDR3: CASSTRADSSYNEQFF
D: .; J: TRBJ1-1; V: TRBV2; size: many; DNA: TGTGCCAGCAGGCAACTAATGAACACTGAAGCTTTCTTT; CDR3: CASRQLMNTEAFF
D: TRBD1; J: TRBJ1-6; V: TRBV7-9; size: many; DNA: TGTGCCAGCAGCGATGGACAGGGTAATTCACCCCTCCACTTT; CDR3: CASSDGQGNSPLHF
D: TRBD1; J: TRBJ2-7; V: TRBV6-2/TRBV6-3; size: many; DNA: TGTGCCAGCAGTTACCAGGGGGTTCCCTACGAGCAGTACTTC; CDR3: CASSYQGVPYEQYF